The TCR beta chain described here comes from a study of cytomegalovirus exposure and HLA in healthy donors. Both 60 Vbeta primers and 13 Jbeta primers went into the PCR. Per the original methods: Later reanalysis found 75 million to 100 million unique TCR beta chains, around 9.9 million of them shared. The method was immunoSEQ multiplex PCR; TCRdb's version includes in-frame clones alone and lacks a portion of them. The D gene and trimming were derived from the DNA, and the V and J assignments and clone size from that table. The sample lists tens of thousands of clones, 77% occurring once. On this clone: Antigen unknown.

CDR3 size: 13 residues. J lost 9 bases, V lost 4 bases, and 7 bases had no gene match. In germline, CDR1 is PRHDT, CDR2 FYEKMQ (reference sequence). Points from the study as a whole: In vitro testing confirmed a few CMV-associated chains as specific for CMV antigens.

The V and J genes are TRBV13 and TRBJ1-1; 8 bases fit TRBD1. The clonotype was recovered from a man between 25 and 39 years old in good health and CMV-seronegative. Input material: PBMCs. The CDR3 DNA sequence: TGTGCCAGCAGCTACCGGGACAGGCTCAAAGCTTTCTTT. Translated: CASSYRDRLKAFF.